The 9 T cell receptor beta chains below all came from one sample that was sequenced in a study of graft-versus-host responses after intestinal transplantation. Data came from immunoSEQ multiplex PCR; TCRdb stores just in-frame clones and leaves some out. The data hold 80,000 to 100,000 clones, with roughly 91% observed a single time. Their antigen targets remain unknown. The sample consisted of unstimulated CD4+ T cells sorted from spleen or lymph node cells, taken before transplant. Every receptor here comes from a human donor who was the organ donor for an intestinal transplant.

The rearrangement uses TRBV4-1 and TRBJ2-1; 11 bases fit TRBD2. Losses at the gene ends were 0 bases for V and 0 bases for J; bases not matched to a gene: 7. From germline, CDR1 is MGHRA and CDR2 YSYEKL. CDR3 size: 19 residues. The CDR3 nucleotides are TGCGCCAGCAGCCAAGATTCGACTAGCGGGGCTAGCTCCTACAATGAGCAGTTCTTC. Encoded protein: CASSQDSTSGASSYNEQFF.

The chain combines TRBV5-1 with TRBJ2-5; D is perhaps TRBD2 (6 bases). The germline gives CDR1 SGHRS, CDR2 YFSETQ. The CDR3 totals 14 residues. The V end lost 5 bases, the J end lost 3 bases, and 14 bases lay between the germline ends. The CDR3 bases are TGCGCCAGCAGTCCCGGGAGATCAGAAGAGACCCAGTACTTC. Translation: CASSPGRSEETQYF.

V and J are TRBV19 and TRBJ2-5, with 10 bases lining up with TRBD2. The trim removed 5 bases at V and 3 bases at J, leaving 6 bases unmatched. This CDR3 is built from 15 residues. The germline CDR1 and CDR2 sequences are LNHDA and SQIVND (reference sequence). In nucleotides, the CDR3 is TGTGCCAGTAGTTTACTAGCGGGGTCCGAAGAGACCCAGTACTTC. Translated, it gives CASSLLAGSEETQYF. Based on the CDR3 plus reference TRBV19 and TRBJ2-5, the full variable domain is DGGITQSPKYLFRKEGQNVTLSCEQNLNHDAMYWYRQDPGQGLRLIYYSQIVNDFQKGDIAEGYSVSREKKESFPLTVTSAQKNPTAFYLCASSLLAGSEETQYFGPGTRLLVL.

The CDR3 spells CASSPGGQISYEQYF. The CDR3 coding sequence is TGCGCCAGCAGCCCCGGGGGGCAAATCTCCTACGAGCAGTACTTC. The chain employs TRBV5-1 and TRBJ2-7, with a tentative D call TRBD2 (7 bases). The CDR3 length is 15 residues. Germline V lookup: CDR1 SGHRS, CDR2 YFSETQ. Deletions cut 4 bases from V and 0 bases from J, with 14 bases between.

The chain joins TRBV5-4 to TRBJ2-3; a possible D gene is TRBD2 (6 bases). CDR1 is SGHNT and CDR2 is YYREEE in the germline V gene (reference sequence). This CDR3 has 17 residues. Trimming took off 0 bases at V and 0 bases at J, with 14 bases between the two ends. The DNA for the CDR3 is TGTGCCAGCAGCTTGGGGAGGGCGGGGTCTAGCACAGATACGCAGTATTTT. Amino acids: CASSLGRAGSSTDTQYF.

The V gene is TRBV7-2, the J gene TRBJ2-7; the match to TRBD2 covers 7 bases. The CDR3 sequence is 14 residues long. Losses at the gene ends were 3 bases for V and 3 bases for J; bases not matched to a gene: 5. Germline V CDR1 and CDR2: SGHTA, FQGNSA. CDR3 DNA: TGTGCCAGCAGCTTGTGGGAGGGAAACTACGAGCAGTACTTC. It translates to CASSLWEGNYEQYF.

The V call is TRBV15, the J call TRBJ2-1; TRBD1 matches at 7 bases. This CDR3 is 13 amino acids long. With V trimmed by 6 bases and J by 5 bases, 4 bases remained unmatched. Germline V gene sequence: CDR1 LNHNV, CDR2 YYDKDF (reference sequence). This chain's CDR3 is CATRRGLNNEQFF. In DNA form, the CDR3 reads TGTGCCACCAGGAGGGGGCTTAACAATGAGCAGTTCTTC.

V is TRBV19 and J is TRBJ1-5; 7 nucleotides agree with TRBD1. The CDR3 runs to 15 residues. Germline lookup yields CDR1 LNHDA and CDR2 SQIVND (reference sequence). V lost 3 bases, J lost 0 bases, and 2 bases stayed unmatched. CDR3 in DNA: TGTGCCAGTAGTATGGGGACAGCTAGCAATCAGCCCCAGCATTTT. This gives the protein CASSMGTASNQPQHF.

This rearrangement joins TRBV7-2 to TRBJ1-2, with D uncertain. There are 16 residues in the CDR3. Germline V gene data show CDR1 as SGHTA and CDR2 as FQGNSA. Trimming stripped 4 bases from V and 0 bases from J, with 15 bases between. This CDR3 reads CASSSRGGPTNYGYTF. The CDR3 DNA follows: TGTGCCAGCAGCTCGCGGGGAGGTCCAACTAACTATGGCTACACCTTC.